Presented here are 11 T cell receptor beta chains from one specimen sequenced in a study of post-analysis software for immune sequencing data. Findings and limits, study-wide: In patients, five or six TRBV segments were more frequent than in controls, with TRBV5-6, TRBV5-1 and TRBV20-1 among them.

Sequencing libraries made from TCR beta cDNA carried unique molecular identifiers. A single record per CDR3 protein comes from TCRdb applying MiXCR to the PCR reads. The profile shows some 800,000 distinct CDR3 sequences, 46% of them singletons. Their specific antigens are unknown. The sample was blood. Source of these receptors: a girl between 10 and 17 years old with multiple sclerosis.

The chain has TRBV20-1 and TRBJ1-2, with TRBD1 matching 9 bases. V was clipped by 6 bases and J by 2 bases; unmatched bases: 4. This CDR3 is built from 13 residues. Per germline, CDR1 DFQATT and CDR2 SNEGSKA (reference sequence). The CDR3 sequence is CSAHDRGNYGYTF. DNA of the CDR3: TGCAGTGCCCACGACAGGGGGAACTATGGCTACACCTTC.

This clonotype was recorded a few times. The chain recombines TRBV25-1 with TRBJ2-3, with TRBD2 as a possible D gene (6 bases). CDR1 is MGHDK, CDR2 SYGVNS, per germline. Trimming took off 6 bases at V and 5 bases at J, with 12 bases between the two ends. This CDR3 is built from 13 residues. CDR3 bases: TGTGCCAGCAGCCCCGGAGGGCAAGATACGCAGTATTTT. This sequence encodes CASSPGGQDTQYF. Combining the CDR3 with reference TRBV25-1 and TRBJ2-3 gives the whole variable domain EADIYQTPRYLVIGTGKKITLECSQTMGHDKMYWYQQDPGMELHLIHYSYGVNSTEKGDLSSESTVSRIRTEHFPLTLESARPSHTSQYLCASSPGGQDTQYFGPGTRLTVL.

As to this clonotype: An end of the junction differs from the germline gene, which may be a read error. The J gene is TRBJ2-3, the V gene TRBV7-9; 7 bases are shared with TRBD2. CDR1 and CDR2 from the germline V gene are SEHNR and FQNEAQ (reference sequence). The CDR3 covers 18 residues. The CDR3 region is CASSLVFGASGNPDTRYF. CDR3 DNA sequence: TGTGCCAGCAGCTTAGTCTTTGGTGCTAGCGGAAATCCAGATACGCGGTATTTT.

V is TRBV12-3 or TRBV12-4 and J is TRBJ1-2, with 7 bases matching TRBD1. There are 17 residues in the CDR3. J gave up 5 bases and V 3 bases, and 15 bases lay outside the gene matches. The CDR3 spells CASSFELGQENWYGYTF. The CDR3 nucleotides are TGTGCCAGCAGTTTCGAACTAGGACAGGAGAATTGGTATGGCTACACCTTC.

The chain joins TRBV29-1 to TRBJ1-1; 8 bases line up with TRBD1. The CDR3 runs 13 residues. J lost 1 base, V lost 8 bases, and 6 bases had no gene match. Germline loops: CDR1 SQVTM, CDR2 ANQGSEA. The DNA for the CDR3 is TGCAGCATAGCGACAGGGGCGAACACTGAAGCTTTCTTT. It translates to CSIATGANTEAFF.

In its sample, this clonotype was seen once. The CDR3 DNA sequence: TGTGCCAGCAGTTACGGGCAGGGAGGGGAGACCCAGTACTTC. Protein product: CASSYGQGGETQYF. This chain joins TRBV12-3 or TRBV12-4 and TRBJ2-4; 7 nucleotides agree with TRBD2. TRBJ2-5 explains the end of the DNA better; the J call may be wrong. The CDR3 has 14 amino acids.

This clonotype occurred once. The rearrangement links TRBV18 to TRBJ2-7; 16 bases match TRBD2. The V segment lost 7 bases and the J segment 0 bases; nucleotides outside the gene matches: 6. Germline CDR1 is KGHSH and CDR2 is LQKENI. CDR3 length equals 17 residues. CDR3 coding DNA: TGTGCCAGCTTACCGGGACTAGCGGGAGGGACCTCCTACGAGCAGTACTTC. This sequence encodes CASLPGLAGGTSYEQYF.

This clonotype was observed once. The chain couples TRBV20-1 to TRBJ2-5, with no clear D. The DNA end lines up better with TRBJ2-7; the J call may be wrong. Germline CDR1 reads DFQATT; CDR2 reads SNEGSKA (reference sequence). CDR3 length: 10 residues. CDR3 coding DNA: TGCAGTGCTAGATGGGGCGAGCAGTACTTC. Translated: CSARWGEQYF.

The V gene is TRBV2, the J gene TRBJ2-3; 9 positions agree with TRBD2. The CDR3 has 14 amino acids. Unmatched junction bases numbered 5, after V lost 6 bases and J lost 4 bases. CDR1 and CDR2 from the germline V gene are SNHLY and FYNNEI. CDR3 in amino acids: CASRISGSADTQYF. For the CDR3, the DNA is TGTGCCAGCAGGATTAGCGGGAGTGCAGATACGCAGTATTTT.

V and J are TRBV29-1 and TRBJ1-1, with 8 nucleotides matching TRBD1. CDR1 is SQVTM and CDR2 is ANQGSEA in the germline V gene. The CDR3 is made up of 14 amino acids. Trimming took 1 base from V and 4 from J; bases not matched to a gene: 5. The CDR3 DNA reads as TGCAGCGTTGAAGCGCAGGGGGCGCGCACTGAAGCTTTCTTT. Its translation: CSVEAQGARTEAFF.

This clonotype was seen more than once but under ten times. The chain links TRBV14 to TRBJ2-1; perhaps TRBD2 as D (6 bases). Trimming took 0 bases from V and 7 from J, leaving 16 bases between them. From germline, CDR1 is SGHDN and CDR2 FVKESK. The CDR3 contains 16 residues. CDR3 residues: CASSQDSGGIGNEQFF. The CDR3 DNA reads as TGTGCCAGCAGCCAAGATTCGGGCGGGATTGGGAATGAGCAGTTCTTC.